This record covers a single T cell receptor (beta chain). Antigen specificity is unknown. Read sequence stops 3 residues before the CDR3 end, and the germline J gene provides the missing end. The sample belongs to a study of T cell clonality in common variable immunodeficiency. Points from the study as a whole: Fewer deletions and N-nucleotide insertions were reportedly seen in common variable immunodeficiency TCR beta sequences. Compared with controls, CVID subjects had fewer shared TCRbeta clones.

Trimming removed 10 bases at V and 4 bases at J, with 14 bases between. The germline V gene encodes CDR1 LNHDA and CDR2 SQIVND (reference sequence). The CDR3 has 12 amino acids. TCRdb's table, derived via immunoSEQ multiplex PCR, lists solely in-frame clones and lacks some. The data show some 16,000 clones, with none appearing a single time. Replacement immunoglobulin had been given to every CVID subject for at least one year. The J gene is TRBJ2-7, the V gene TRBV19; D is possibly TRBD2 (7 bases). Sequencing was performed on peripheral blood mononuclear cells. The TCR originated in a human donor with common variable immunodeficiency. CDR3 DNA (partial): TGTGCCACCCTAGGGGGGGGGTACGAG. Its protein is CATLGGGYE. The whole CDR3 is CATLGGGYEQYF.